The entry below describes one T cell receptor (beta chain). The data are from a study of blood T cell repertoires in COVID-19. The length of the CDR3 is 13 residues. Germline CDR1 and CDR2: MGHRA and YSYEKL. V was pared by 5 bases and J by 5 bases, with 5 bases of the junction left unmatched. Sequencing was performed with immunoSEQ multiplex PCR; in TCRdb, only in-frame clones are kept and a portion is missing. The repertoire holds about 170,000 clones, about 88% seen once, with roughly 2% in the top ten. The chain uses TRBV4-1 and TRBJ2-7; 8 bases match TRBD1. This sequence originates from a man aged 45-60 years who had recovered from COVID-19. Sequenced sample: peripheral blood. The CDR3 DNA is TGCGCCAGCAGCTCAGGGGGCGACCACGAGCAGTACTTC. Translated: CASSSGGDHEQYF.